A single sample is the source of the 9 T cell receptor beta chains below, sequenced in a study of blood T cells in healthy people across ages. With a J-beta primer mix and a sample-barcoded 5' primer, a second PCR ran 7 to 11 cycles. TCRdb fed the 5' RACE reads into MiXCR, producing one record per CDR3 protein. In the table there are approximately 800,000 distinct CDR3 sequences, 55% to 70% of which are singletons. Material: blood. Receptors were obtained from a young man in good health.

J is TRBJ1-1 and V is TRBV6-1; 7 bases are shared with TRBD1. V gave up 7 bases and J gave up 6 bases; unmatched junction bases: 14. This CDR3 is 15 amino acids long. Germline-derived CDR1 and CDR2 are MNHNS and SASEGT. In DNA, the CDR3 is TGTGCCAGCACGTTTGTCCCTGACAGGGCCGCTGAAGCTTTCTTT. Encoded protein: CASTFVPDRAAEAFF.

The gene calls are TRBV29-1 and TRBJ2-4, with a tentative D call TRBD2 (5 bases). Germline assignment: CDR1 SQVTM and CDR2 ANQGSEA. V dropped 7 bases and J dropped 0 bases, with 16 bases sitting between them. The CDR3 extends over 15 amino acids. The CDR3 loop reads CSALLPGGAKNIQYF. DNA of the CDR3: TGCAGCGCCTTGCTCCCTGGAGGAGCCAAAAACATTCAGTACTTC.

This clonotype was counted a few times. The chain joins TRBV13 to TRBJ2-3; D gene unclear. CDR1 and CDR2 (germline): PRHDT, FYEKMQ (reference sequence). The germline V and J ends were trimmed by 5 bases and 6 bases, with 9 bases remaining between them. The CDR3 loop spans 12 amino acids. In DNA form, the CDR3 reads TGTGCCAGCAGCCGCCGGTCGGATACGCAGTATTTT. Translation gives CASSRRSDTQYF.

J is TRBJ2-5 and V is TRBV28; D might be TRBD1 (6 bases). The end of the DNA aligns better with TRBJ2-7, so the J call may be wrong. The CDR3 has 15 residues. Germline CDR1 and CDR2: MDHEN and SYDVKM. The chain's CDR3 is CASGALGDKDYEQYF. In DNA, the CDR3 is TGTGCCAGCGGAGCCTTGGGGGACAAGGACTACGAGCAGTACTTC.

V usage is TRBV7-2 and J usage is TRBJ2-2; TRBD2 matches at 13 bases. CDR3 length: 18 residues. V lost 3 bases, J lost 6 bases, and 10 bases stayed unmatched. Germline V gene lookup returns CDR1 SGHTA and CDR2 FQGNSA. The CDR3 coding sequence is TGTGCCAGCAGCTTGCAGCTGACTAGCGGGGGGACGGCCGGGGAGCTGTTTTTT. It is translated as CASSLQLTSGGTAGELFF.

This chain joins TRBV25-1 and TRBJ1-6; unclear D gene. V lost 3 bases, J lost 6 bases, and 6 bases lay in between. CDR3 length: 13 residues. Germline CDR1 and CDR2: MGHDK and SYGVNS. CDR3 in DNA: TGTGCCAGCAGTGAGCAGTTTAATTCACCCCTCCACTTT. Its translation is CASSEQFNSPLHF.

The rearrangement links TRBV6-5 to TRBJ2-3, with a weak D call TRBD2 (6 bases). The CDR3 runs 13 residues. From germline, CDR1 is MNHEY and CDR2 SVGAGI. Trimming cost V 2 bases and J 6 bases, with 9 bases left between them. The DNA of the CDR3 is TGTGCCAGCAGTTACACTAGCCGGGATACGCAGTATTTT. This gives the protein CASSYTSRDTQYF.

CDR3 nucleotide sequence: TGCGCCAGCAGCCAAGGGAAGGGGGCAGGAGACATTGAAGCTTTCTTT. Translated, it gives CASSQGKGAGDIEAFF. V usage is TRBV4-1 and J usage is TRBJ1-1; 7 nucleotides agree with TRBD1. V dropped 1 base and J dropped 7; count of bases not matched to a gene: 12. This CDR3 comprises 16 residues. Germline assignment: CDR1 MGHRA and CDR2 YSYEKL.

This chain uses TRBV7-9 with TRBJ2-7; TRBD1 matches at 8 bases. Germline V gene lookup returns CDR1 SEHNR and CDR2 FQNEAQ (reference sequence). The CDR3 spans 16 residues. V gave up 5 bases and J gave up 6 bases; unmatched junction bases: 15. In DNA, the CDR3 is TGTGCCAGCAGCGCCTTTGTCGGGACAGGAACCCTCGAGCAGTACTTC. Translated, it gives CASSAFVGTGTLEQYF.